The 20 T cell receptor beta chains given below trace back to one sample, sequenced in a study of blood T cell repertoires in COVID-19. Repertoires were generated with immunoSEQ multiplex PCR, while TCRdb's copy carries only in-frame clones and drops some. Here the sample spans hundreds of thousands of clones, 70% to 90% being singletons. The specimen was PBMCs or T cells enriched from blood (not recorded which). The receptors were sampled from a woman between 40 and 55 years old who had recovered from COVID-19.

The V gene is TRBV6-1, the J gene TRBJ1-1, with D uncertain. Germline lookup yields CDR1 MNHNS and CDR2 SASEGT. V was clipped by 2 bases and J by 1 base, with 11 bases between them. The CDR3 has 15 amino acids. The CDR3 DNA reads as TGTGCCAGCAGTGAATGGAGGGCGGGGAACACTGAAGCTTTCTTT. This codes for CASSEWRAGNTEAFF.

This rearrangement joins TRBV11-2 to TRBJ2-7; perhaps TRBD1 as D (5 bases). In germline, CDR1 is SGHAT, CDR2 FQNNGV. The CDR3 has 13 residues. Trimming took off 2 bases at V and 6 bases at J, with 11 bases between the two ends. This CDR3 is CASSLQGWGEQYF. CDR3 in DNA: TGTGCCAGCAGCTTACAGGGATGGGGCGAGCAGTACTTC.

The V gene is TRBV10-1, the J gene TRBJ2-1; 7 nucleotides agree with TRBD1. V lost 2 bases and J lost 7; bases outside the gene matches: 8. The V gene's germline CDR1 is WNHNN and CDR2 SYGVQD (reference sequence). This CDR3 has 15 residues. Here the CDR3 reads CASSETRTGQNEQFF. CDR3 in DNA: TGCGCCAGCAGTGAGACCCGGACAGGTCAAAATGAGCAGTTCTTC.

This chain uses TRBV10-1 with TRBJ2-7, with 12 bases identical to TRBD2. CDR3 length: 16 amino acids. The V gene's germline CDR1 is WNHNN and CDR2 SYGVQD (reference sequence). V was pared by 8 bases and J by 2 bases, with 10 bases of the junction left unmatched. CDR3 sequence: CASPDPRLAGAYEQYF. In nucleotides, the CDR3 is TGCGCCAGCCCCGACCCCCGACTAGCGGGGGCCTACGAGCAGTACTTC.

CDR3 residues: CASSRKGLAGQRSEQYF. DNA of the CDR3: TGTGCCAGCAGCCGTAAAGGACTAGCGGGCCAGAGGAGCGAGCAGTACTTC. V gene TRBV3-1 (or the pseudogene TRBV3-2) combines with J gene TRBJ2-7; 11 bases map to TRBD2. The ends lost 4 bases at V and 6 bases at J; junction bases unmatched: 14. CDR1 and CDR2 (germline): LGHDT, YNNKEL (reference sequence). The CDR3 is 17 residues long.

This chain links TRBV29-1 with TRBJ2-1; 10 bases align to TRBD2. CDR3 length equals 14 residues. V lost 5 bases to trimming and J lost 8 bases; unmatched junction nucleotides: 9. The germline V gene has CDR1 SQVTM and CDR2 ANQGSEA. The CDR3 bases are TGCAGCGTTTCAATAGCGGGAGGAGGGTATGAGCAGTTCTTC. It specifies CSVSIAGGGYEQFF.

The rearrangement joins TRBV19 to TRBJ2-1; 8 bases match TRBD1. There are 14 residues in the CDR3. Trimming removed 6 bases from V and 5 bases from J; junction bases left unmatched: 6. Germline V lookup: CDR1 LNHDA, CDR2 SQIVND (reference sequence). The DNA of the CDR3 is TGTGCCAGTAGACGGACAGGGAGAGACAATGAGCAGTTCTTC. Translating it yields CASRRTGRDNEQFF.

The rearrangement links TRBV4-3 to TRBJ2-6; D is unresolved. Germline V CDR1 and CDR2: LGHNA, YSLEER. The CDR3 is 17 amino acids. The ends were cut back, 0 bases at V and 4 bases at J, with 13 bases in the middle. CDR3 DNA: TGCGCCAGCAGCCAAGACCGAGGAGTCTCAGGGGCCAACGTCCTGACTTTC. Protein product: CASSQDRGVSGANVLTF.

V gene TRBV10-2 combines with J gene TRBJ2-6; 9 positions agree with TRBD2. Germline lookup yields CDR1 WSHSY and CDR2 SAAADI. V gave up 6 bases and J gave up 0 bases; unmatched junction bases: 6. The CDR3 contains 17 residues. CDR3 nucleotides: TGCGCCAGCAGCGAATTTAGCGGGGGCTCTGGGGCCAACGTCCTGACTTTC. It yields the protein CASSEFSGGSGANVLTF.

V and J are TRBV29-1 and TRBJ2-3; TRBD2 matches at 8 bases. V lost 6 bases to trimming and J lost 1 base; unmatched junction nucleotides: 3. Germline lookup yields CDR1 SQVTM and CDR2 ANQGSEA. The CDR3 is 13 amino acids. This CDR3 is CSVKLAGTDTQYF. The CDR3 region has the DNA TGCAGCGTAAAACTAGCGGGCACAGATACGCAGTATTTT.

This chain connects TRBV27 to TRBJ1-1; a weak D match, TRBD1 (5 bases). This CDR3 has 16 residues. Looked up from germline, CDR1 is MNHEY and CDR2 is SMNVEV (reference sequence). V lost 4 bases and J lost 3, with 18 bases in between. The CDR3 DNA sequence: TGTGCCAGCAGTTATCAGGGATCGGCGGGGGACACTGAAGCTTTCTTT. Translated: CASSYQGSAGDTEAFF.

Only a few counts were recorded for this clone. The chain is built from TRBV3-1 (or the pseudogene TRBV3-2) and TRBJ2-6; no clear D. V shed 2 bases and J shed 1 base, with 15 bases lying between them. The germline gives CDR1 LGHDT, CDR2 YNNKEL (reference sequence). The CDR3 covers 18 residues. CDR3 coding DNA: TGTGCCAGCAGCCAATTGAGCCCGGGTGGATCTGGGGCCAACGTCCTGACTTTC. Residues: CASSQLSPGGSGANVLTF.

The rearrangement uses TRBV11-3 and TRBJ1-1, with 7 positions matching TRBD1. The CDR3 consists of 15 residues. Germline lookup yields CDR1 SGHNT and CDR2 YENEEA. V shed 1 base, J shed 1 base, and the junction held 3 bases outside the gene matches. The CDR3 bases are TGTGCCAGCAGCTTAGGACAGGGAGAGAACACTGAAGCTTTCTTT. Encoded protein: CASSLGQGENTEAFF.

This chain connects TRBV11-3 to TRBJ2-1; D is perhaps TRBD2 (6 bases). This CDR3 has 15 residues. Germline assignment: CDR1 SGHNT and CDR2 YENEEA. Between the trimmed V and J ends, which lost 5 bases and 7 bases, there was a span of 18 bases. The CDR3, as DNA: TGTGCCAGCAGCCCCGGGGGTCCCGAGGGAAATGAGCAGTTCTTC. It encodes CASSPGGPEGNEQFF.

V is TRBV2 and J is TRBJ1-2, with 8 bases fitting TRBD1. V gave up 7 bases and J gave up 1 base; unmatched junction bases: 5. The CDR3 sequence is 14 residues long. Per the germline V gene, CDR1 is SNHLY and CDR2 is FYNNEI. CDR3 sequence reads: CASILQGVNYGYTF. The CDR3, as DNA: TGTGCCAGCATTCTACAGGGGGTTAACTATGGCTACACCTTC.

This clone was picked up one time. V and J are TRBV18 and TRBJ1-1; 9 bases align to TRBD1. Germline V lookup: CDR1 KGHSH, CDR2 LQKENI. The CDR3 is made up of 16 amino acids. V gave up 2 bases and J gave up 6 bases; unmatched junction bases: 10. This CDR3 is CASSPRTGTGSSEAFF. The CDR3, as DNA: TGTGCCAGCTCACCAAGAACCGGGACAGGGAGTTCTGAAGCTTTCTTT. The variable domain in full, with the rest retrieved from reference TRBV18 and TRBJ1-1, is NAGVMQNPRHLVRRRGQEARLRCSPMKGHSHVYWYRQLPEEGLKFMVYLQKENIIDESGMPKERFSAEFPKEGPSILRIQQVVRGDSAAYFCASSPRTGTGSSEAFFGQGTRLTVV.

The chain joins TRBV24-1 to TRBJ2-3; D gene unclear. Germline assignment: CDR1 KGHDR and CDR2 SFDVKD. This CDR3 contains 14 residues. The V end lost 5 bases, the J end lost 2 bases, and 10 bases lay between the germline ends. The CDR3 protein is CATSVGQPTDTQYF. DNA of the CDR3: TGTGCCACCAGTGTTGGGCAGCCCACAGATACGCAGTATTTT.

The CDR3 here is CASSPSTGTVETQYF. CDR3 DNA: TGTGCCAGCTCACCCTCAACCGGGACAGTAGAGACCCAGTACTTC. The chain joins TRBV18 to TRBJ2-5; 7 nucleotides align to TRBD1. The germline gives CDR1 KGHSH, CDR2 LQKENI. This CDR3 has 15 residues. With 3 bases clipped from V and 4 bases from J, the junction kept 8 bases outside the gene matches.

The rearrangement uses TRBV29-1 and TRBJ1-1, with D unclear. From germline, CDR1 is SQVTM and CDR2 ANQGSEA. There are 13 residues in the CDR3. Trimming took off 8 bases at V and 0 bases at J, with 13 bases between the two ends. CDR3 in DNA: TGCAGCTCTTACGGAGACTTGAACACTGAAGCTTTCTTT. The encoded protein is CSSYGDLNTEAFF.

This clone was recorded only once. The rearrangement links TRBV15 to TRBJ1-2; D is undetermined. Per the germline V gene, CDR1 is LNHNV and CDR2 is YYDKDF (reference sequence). With 0 bases removed from V and 2 bases from J, the gap between germline ends came to 7 bases. CDR3 length equals 14 residues. CDR3 amino acids: CATSREAGNYGYTF. The CDR3 DNA reads TGTGCCACCAGCAGAGAGGCAGGCAACTATGGCTACACCTTC. The complete variable domain, with remaining parts taken from reference TRBV15 and TRBJ1-2, reads DAMVIQNPRYQVTQFGKPVTLSCSQTLNHNVMYWYQQKSSQAPKLLFHYYDKDFNNEADTPDNFQSRRPNTSFCFLDIRSPGLGDTAMYLCATSREAGNYGYTFGSGTRLTVV.